The clone carrying this T cell receptor beta chain came up many times. RNA transcripts provided the source from which TCR beta CDR3 regions were amplified. The TCR CDR3 was amplified in a first-round RT-PCR using the HTBI primer set. TCRdb re-called the multiplex PCR reads through MiXCR, storing one row per CDR3 protein. Of some 250,000 distinct CDR3 sequences in the sample, more than 14% were seen once. The source of the sample is a study of T cells in Graves' hyperthyroidism and ophthalmopathy. After removal of 0 bases from V and 4 bases from J, the junction contained 2 bases not matched to a gene. The CDR3 sequence is 15 residues long. The germline V gene encodes CDR1 MGHRA and CDR2 YSYEKL.

The chain couples TRBV4-1 to TRBJ2-5, with 10 bases lining up with TRBD1. Sequenced: blood. The clonotype comes from a woman aged 35 to 49 with Graves' hyperthyroidism that later progressed to Graves' ophthalmopathy. In DNA form, the CDR3 reads TGCGCCAGCAGCCAAGACCGGGACAGGGGAGAGACCCAGTACTTC. Translation: CASSQDRDRGETQYF.